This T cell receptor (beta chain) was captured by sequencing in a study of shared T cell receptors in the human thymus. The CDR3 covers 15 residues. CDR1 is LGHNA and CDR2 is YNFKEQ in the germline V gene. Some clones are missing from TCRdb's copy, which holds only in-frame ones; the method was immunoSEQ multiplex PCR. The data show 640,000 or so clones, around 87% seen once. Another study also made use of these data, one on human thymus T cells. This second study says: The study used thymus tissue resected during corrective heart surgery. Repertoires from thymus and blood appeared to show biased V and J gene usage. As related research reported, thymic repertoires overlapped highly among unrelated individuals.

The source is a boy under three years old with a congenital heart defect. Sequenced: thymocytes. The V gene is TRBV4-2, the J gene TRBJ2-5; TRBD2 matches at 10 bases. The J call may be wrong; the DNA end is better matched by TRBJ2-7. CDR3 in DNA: TGTGCCAGCAGCCCGAGCGGGGGGGCCCTTTACGAGCAGTACTTC. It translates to CASSPSGGALYEQYF.